This entry features one TCR beta chain sequence. Time point denoted: newly diagnosed GD, antithyroid drugs for less than 3 months. The authors made the TCR library using RNA they extracted from PBMCs. Combining iRepertoire HTBI primers with Arm-PCR of CDR3 regions, the authors built TCR beta libraries. MiXCR was run by TCRdb on the multiplex PCR reads, yielding one entry per CDR3 protein. The sample shows approximately 350,000 distinct CDR3 sequences, 16% of them seen only once. The record originates from a study of regulatory T cells in long-lasting Graves disease. V lost 3 bases and J 7 bases, leaving 13 bases between the germline ends. CDR1 and CDR2 from the germline V gene are SGDLS and YYNGEE. The CDR3 loop spans 13 amino acids. These data were likewise used in another study, on T cells in Graves' hyperthyroidism and ophthalmopathy.

This receptor was taken from a man aged 35 to 55 with Graves disease. This chain links TRBV9 with TRBJ1-2; no definite D call. The sequenced sample was peripheral blood mononuclear cells (PBMCs), obtained at new diagnosis, from a patient treated with antithyroid drugs. The DNA for the CDR3 is TGTGCCAGCAGCGACGGACCCCAGAGTGGCTACACCTTC. This translates into CASSDGPQSGYTF.